The present T cell receptor beta chain was sequenced within a study of T cells in localized non-small cell lung cancer. Per germline, CDR1 SGHAT and CDR2 FQNNGV. V lost 6 bases to trimming and J lost 3 bases, with 14 bases between them. The CDR3 extends over 14 amino acids. The protocol was immunoSEQ multiplex PCR, while the TCRdb copy is restricted to in-frame clones and leaves out a portion. Altogether about 74,000 clones are present, less than 85% being singletons, with the ten largest covering 1% to 1.5%. The sequences come from peripheral blood, collected before any cancer treatment. The sequence was collected from a female donor older than 55 with stage I lung adenocarcinoma. The gene calls are TRBV11-2 and TRBJ1-2; TRBD1 might be the D (5 bases). The CDR3 bases are TGTGCCAGCAGATCTTTCCAGGGAGACTATGGCTACACCTTC. It encodes CASRSFQGDYGYTF.